The present entry profiles one T cell receptor (beta chain) with its context. The antigen is unknown. This sample is drawn from a study of T cell repertoires in cytomegalovirus infection. At the level of the study: Shared public TCR beta signatures pointed to both CMV infection and a matching HLA type. Overall study results and limits: HLA-C-restricted, CMV-specific TCR beta clonotypes were dominant ex vivo. Summed frequency of shared TCR beta families picked out CMV carriers who also had the relevant HLA.

Germline V gives CDR1 SGHTA, CDR2 FQGNSA. The length of the CDR3 is 13 residues. V lost 1 base and J lost 6, with 7 bases in between. TCRdb used MiXCR to reprocess the reads, holding one entry per CDR3 protein. The sample shows hundreds of thousands of distinct CDR3 sequences, approximately 40% of them seen only once. The receptor's source is a human donor in good health (CMV status not recorded). Some clones in this sample may be carry-over from other donors' samples. The J gene is TRBJ2-1, the V gene TRBV7-2; D unresolved. Sequencing used cultured PBMCs, obtained from culture after CMV antigen stimulation. The chain's CDR3 is CASSLVSLNEQFF. CDR3 nucleotide sequence: TGTGCCAGCAGCTTAGTTTCTCTCAATGAGCAGTTCTTC.